This section outlines one T cell receptor (beta chain) sequence together with its context. The repertoire was sequenced with immunoSEQ multiplex PCR; TCRdb's copy has only in-frame clones and lacks some. The sample has about 160,000 clones; 70% to 90% are singletons. The data belong to a study of cytotoxic CD8 clonotypes in ibrutinib-treated CLL. This CDR3 is 16 amino acids long. Trimming left V 0 bases short and J 5 bases short, with 17 bases between. Germline lookup yields CDR1 SGHRS and CDR2 YFSETQ. The sample was PBMCs, taken at disease progression, from a patient treated with ibrutinib. The J gene is TRBJ2-5, the V gene TRBV5-1, with a possible D match to TRBD1 (5 bases). This clonotype was obtained from a human donor with chronic lymphocytic leukemia. The CDR3 here is CASSLGRAARQETQYF. Here the CDR3 DNA reads TGCGCCAGCAGCTTGGGTCGGGCCGCCAGACAGGAGACCCAGTACTTC.